This T cell receptor (beta chain) was observed in a study of blood T cells in healthy people across ages. This clonotype was counted only a few times. PCR was performed a second time for 7 to 11 cycles using a sample-barcoded 5' primer and a J-beta primer mix. TCRdb redid the calling of the 5' RACE reads with MiXCR, one entry per CDR3 protein. The sample records some 760,000 distinct CDR3 sequences, approximately 25% being singletons. The data also belong to a second study, concerning T cells of mothers and their children. That investigation notes: The study obtained over 8 million TCR beta CDR3 reads per mother and about 3 million per child. Slightly higher overlap, not significant, was seen in related mother-child pairs than in unrelated pairs.

The receptor comes from a boy between 10 and 17 years old in good health. Specimen: blood.

CDR3 amino acids: CASSSGTGVSSNYGYTF. The CDR3 nucleotides read TGCGCCAGCAGCTCGGGGACAGGGGTCTCCTCTAACTATGGCTACACCTTC. The rearrangement links TRBV5-1 to TRBJ1-2; TRBD1 matches 10 bases. Germline V gene lookup returns CDR1 SGHRS and CDR2 YFSETQ. The CDR3 is made up of 17 amino acids. The V gene end was trimmed by 3 bases and the J gene end by 0 bases; junction bases not matched to a gene: 8.